This TCR beta chain was retrieved from a study of blood T cell repertoires in COVID-19. The data were produced by immunoSEQ multiplex PCR, yet TCRdb's version contains in-frame clones alone and is incomplete. The sample lists 150,000 or so clones, around 82% seen once, with approximately 14% in the top ten. The origin of this receptor is a human donor with acute or convalescent COVID-19. The donor label of this sample is uncertain. The sequencing input was peripheral blood.

The CDR3 spells CASSETQGRYYGYTF. The CDR3 coding sequence is TGTGCCAGCAGTGAAACACAGGGAAGGTACTATGGCTACACCTTC. The chain links TRBV6-1 to TRBJ1-2, with D possibly TRBD1 on 6 matching bases. This CDR3 contains 15 residues. Germline V gene data show CDR1 as MNHNS and CDR2 as SASEGT. The V and J ends lost 2 bases and 3 bases respectively, with 13 bases between them.